This T cell receptor (beta chain) was sequenced during a study of blood T cell repertoires in COVID-19. The wider study: The United States, Italy and Spain supplied acute and convalescent COVID-19 samples. Sample material is recorded as cDNA or gDNA derived from T cells, B-cell-depleted T cells, or PBMCs.

Original processing methods: How many nucleated cells were present was estimated from reference gene primer amplification. Using immunoSEQ multiplex PCR, the repertoire was profiled, and TCRdb retains in-frame clones only, with some absent. V and J calls plus clone size are reproduced from that table; the DNA served to infer D and trimming. The table shows under 40,000 clones, with roughly 90% occurring only once. Germline V gene sequence: CDR1 SEHNR, CDR2 FQNEAQ (reference sequence). The ends were cut back, 5 bases at V and 1 base at J, with 17 bases in the middle. CDR3 length: 16 residues. The chain employs TRBV7-9 and TRBJ1-1; D might be TRBD1 (6 bases). The clonotype was recovered from a man between 65 and 85 years old with active COVID-19. Material: peripheral blood. This CDR3 reads CASSPRTVIPNTEAFF. The CDR3 DNA sequence: TGTGCCAGCAGCCCCCGGACAGTCATCCCGAACACTGAAGCTTTCTTT.